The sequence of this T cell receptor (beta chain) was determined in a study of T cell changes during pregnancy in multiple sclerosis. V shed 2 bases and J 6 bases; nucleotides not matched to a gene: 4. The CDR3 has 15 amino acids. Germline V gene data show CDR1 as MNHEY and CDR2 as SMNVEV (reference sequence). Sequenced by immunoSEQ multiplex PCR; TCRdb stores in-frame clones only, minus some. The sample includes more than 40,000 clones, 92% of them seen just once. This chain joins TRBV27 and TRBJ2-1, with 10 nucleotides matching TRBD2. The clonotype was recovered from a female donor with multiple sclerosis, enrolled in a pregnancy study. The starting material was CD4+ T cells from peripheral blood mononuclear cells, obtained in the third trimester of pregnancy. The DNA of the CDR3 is TGTGCCAGCAGTTTAAGACTAGCGGGTGTCAATGAGCAGTTCTTC. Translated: CASSLRLAGVNEQFF.